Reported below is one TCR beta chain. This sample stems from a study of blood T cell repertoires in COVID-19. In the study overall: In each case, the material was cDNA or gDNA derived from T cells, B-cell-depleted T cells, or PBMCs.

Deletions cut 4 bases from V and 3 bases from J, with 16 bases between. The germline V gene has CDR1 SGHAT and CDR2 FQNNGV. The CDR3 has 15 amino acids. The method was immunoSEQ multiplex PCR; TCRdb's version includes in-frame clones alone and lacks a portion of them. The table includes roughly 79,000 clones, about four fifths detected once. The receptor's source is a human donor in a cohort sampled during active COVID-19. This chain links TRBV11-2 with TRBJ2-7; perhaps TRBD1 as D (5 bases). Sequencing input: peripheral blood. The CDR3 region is CASSSSQAGIYEQYF. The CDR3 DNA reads TGTGCCAGCAGCTCATCACAAGCAGGGATCTACGAGCAGTACTTC.